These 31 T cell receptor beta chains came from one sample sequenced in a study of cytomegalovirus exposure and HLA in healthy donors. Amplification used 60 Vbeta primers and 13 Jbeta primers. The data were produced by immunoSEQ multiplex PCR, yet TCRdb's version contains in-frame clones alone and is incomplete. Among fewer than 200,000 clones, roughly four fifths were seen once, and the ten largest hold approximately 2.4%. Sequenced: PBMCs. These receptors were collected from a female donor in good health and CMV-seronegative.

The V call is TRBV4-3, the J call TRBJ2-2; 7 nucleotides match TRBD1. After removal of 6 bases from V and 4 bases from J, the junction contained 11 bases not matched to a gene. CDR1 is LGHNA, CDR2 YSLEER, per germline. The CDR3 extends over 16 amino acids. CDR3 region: CASSYDRAGRTGELFF. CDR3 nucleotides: TGCGCCAGCAGTTACGACAGGGCCGGTCGCACCGGGGAGCTGTTTTTT.

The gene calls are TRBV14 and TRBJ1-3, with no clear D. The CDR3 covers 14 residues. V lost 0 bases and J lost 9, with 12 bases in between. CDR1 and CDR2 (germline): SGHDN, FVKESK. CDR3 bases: TGTGCCAGCAGCCAAGATGAGAGGGTACCCACCATATATTTT. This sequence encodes CASSQDERVPTIYF.

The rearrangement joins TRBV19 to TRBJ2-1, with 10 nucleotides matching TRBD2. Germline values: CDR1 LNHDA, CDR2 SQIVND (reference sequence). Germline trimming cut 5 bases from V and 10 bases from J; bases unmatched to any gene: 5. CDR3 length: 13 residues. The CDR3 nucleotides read TGTGCCAGTAGTCAGCTAGCGGGAGAGGAGCAGTTCTTC. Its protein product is CASSQLAGEEQFF.

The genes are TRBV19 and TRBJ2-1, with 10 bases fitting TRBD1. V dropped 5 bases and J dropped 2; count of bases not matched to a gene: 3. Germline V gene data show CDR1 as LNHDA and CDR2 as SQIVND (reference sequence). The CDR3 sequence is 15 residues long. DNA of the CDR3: TGTGCCAGTAGTTGGGACAGGGGACCCTACAATGAGCAGTTCTTC. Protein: CASSWDRGPYNEQFF.

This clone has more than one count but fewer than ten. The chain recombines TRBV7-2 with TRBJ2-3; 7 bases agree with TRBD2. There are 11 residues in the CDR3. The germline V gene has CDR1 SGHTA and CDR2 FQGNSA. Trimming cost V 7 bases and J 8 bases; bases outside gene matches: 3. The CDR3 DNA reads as TGTGCCAGCACCCCGGGGGGTACGCAGTATTTT. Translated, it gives CASTPGGTQYF. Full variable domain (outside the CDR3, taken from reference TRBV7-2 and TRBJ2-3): GAGVSQSPSNKVTEKGKDVELRCDPISGHTALYWYRQSLGQGLEFLIYFQGNSAPDKSGLPSDRFSAERTGGSVSTLTIQRTQQEDSAVYLCASTPGGTQYFGPGTRLTVL.

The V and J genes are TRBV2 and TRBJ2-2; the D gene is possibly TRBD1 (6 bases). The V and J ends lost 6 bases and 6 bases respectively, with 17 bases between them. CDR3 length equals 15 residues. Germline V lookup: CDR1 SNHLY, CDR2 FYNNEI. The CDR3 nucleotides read TGTGCCAGCAGCCAAAGCGTGGCAGGGGCCGGGGAGCTGTTTTTT. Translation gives CASSQSVAGAGELFF.

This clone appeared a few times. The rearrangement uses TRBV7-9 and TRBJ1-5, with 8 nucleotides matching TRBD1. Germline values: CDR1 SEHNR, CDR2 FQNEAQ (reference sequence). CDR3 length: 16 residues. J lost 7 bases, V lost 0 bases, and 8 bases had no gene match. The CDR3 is CASSLAGQGAIQPQHF. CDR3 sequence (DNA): TGTGCCAGCAGCTTAGCGGGGCAGGGGGCGATCCAGCCCCAGCATTTT.

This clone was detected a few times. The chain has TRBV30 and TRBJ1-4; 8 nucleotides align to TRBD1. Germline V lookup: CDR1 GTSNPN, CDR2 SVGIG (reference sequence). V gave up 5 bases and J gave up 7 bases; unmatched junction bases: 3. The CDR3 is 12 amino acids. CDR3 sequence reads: CAWAGTGEKLFF. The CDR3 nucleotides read TGTGCCTGGGCCGGGACAGGTGAAAAACTGTTTTTT.

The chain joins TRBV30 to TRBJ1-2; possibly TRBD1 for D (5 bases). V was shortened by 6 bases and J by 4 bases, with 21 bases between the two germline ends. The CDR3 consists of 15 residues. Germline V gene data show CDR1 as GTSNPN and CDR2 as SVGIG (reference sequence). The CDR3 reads CACMSGRVSGYGYTF. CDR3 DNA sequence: TGTGCCTGTATGTCAGGGAGGGTTTCGGGCTATGGCTACACCTTC.

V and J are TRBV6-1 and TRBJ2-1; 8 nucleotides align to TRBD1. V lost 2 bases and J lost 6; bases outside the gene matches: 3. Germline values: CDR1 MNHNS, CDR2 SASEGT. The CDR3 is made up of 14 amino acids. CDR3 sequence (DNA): TGTGCCAGCAGTGAACGGACAGGGACCAATGAGCAGTTCTTC. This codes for CASSERTGTNEQFF.

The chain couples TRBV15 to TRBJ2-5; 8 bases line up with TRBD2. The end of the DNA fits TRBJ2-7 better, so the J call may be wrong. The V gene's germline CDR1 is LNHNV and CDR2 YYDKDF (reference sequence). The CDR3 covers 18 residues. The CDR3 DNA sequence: TGTGCCACCAGCGGATACCTGCCTATGACTAGCGCGGCCTACGAGCAGTACTTC. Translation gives CATSGYLPMTSAAYEQYF.

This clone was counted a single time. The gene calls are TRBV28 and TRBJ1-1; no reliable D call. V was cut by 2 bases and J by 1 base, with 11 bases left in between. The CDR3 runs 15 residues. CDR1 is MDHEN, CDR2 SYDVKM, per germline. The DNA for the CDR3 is TGTGCCAGCAGTTTAAAAGTCGGAGGGAACACTGAAGCTTTCTTT. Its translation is CASSLKVGGNTEAFF.

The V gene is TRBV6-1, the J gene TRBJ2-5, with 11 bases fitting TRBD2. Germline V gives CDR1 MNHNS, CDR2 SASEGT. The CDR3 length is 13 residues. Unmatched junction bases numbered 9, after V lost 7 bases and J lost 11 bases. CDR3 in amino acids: CASTPVAGGSQYF. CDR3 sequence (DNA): TGTGCCAGCACCCCAGTAGCGGGAGGGTCTCAGTACTTC.

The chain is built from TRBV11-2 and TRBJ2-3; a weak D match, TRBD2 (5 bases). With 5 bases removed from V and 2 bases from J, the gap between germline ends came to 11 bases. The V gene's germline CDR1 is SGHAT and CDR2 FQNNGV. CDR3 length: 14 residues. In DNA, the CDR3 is TGTGCCAGCAGCCCCGGGGTGTACACAGATACGCAGTATTTT. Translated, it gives CASSPGVYTDTQYF.

The CDR3 loop is CASSLSQTKRTEAFF. The CDR3 bases are TGCGCCAGCAGCTTGAGCCAAACTAAGAGAACTGAAGCTTTCTTT. The V and J genes are TRBV5-1 and TRBJ1-1; D ambiguous. V shed 1 base and J shed 5 bases, with 15 bases lying between them. The CDR3 runs 15 residues. Germline-derived CDR1 and CDR2 are SGHRS and YFSETQ.

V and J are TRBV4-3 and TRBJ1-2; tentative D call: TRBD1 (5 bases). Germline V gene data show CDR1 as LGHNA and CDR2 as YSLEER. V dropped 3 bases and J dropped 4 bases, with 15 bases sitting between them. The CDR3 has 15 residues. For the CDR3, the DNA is TGCGCCAGCAGCCAGTTGGGGGGGGGTGGCTATGGCTACACCTTC. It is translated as CASSQLGGGGYGYTF.

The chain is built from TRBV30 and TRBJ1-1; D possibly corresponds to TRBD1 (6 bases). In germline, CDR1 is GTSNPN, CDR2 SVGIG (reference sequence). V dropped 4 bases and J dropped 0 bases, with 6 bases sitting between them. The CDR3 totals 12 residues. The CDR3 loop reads CAWTGVNTEAFF. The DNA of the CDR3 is TGTGCCTGGACAGGGGTGAACACTGAAGCTTTCTTT.

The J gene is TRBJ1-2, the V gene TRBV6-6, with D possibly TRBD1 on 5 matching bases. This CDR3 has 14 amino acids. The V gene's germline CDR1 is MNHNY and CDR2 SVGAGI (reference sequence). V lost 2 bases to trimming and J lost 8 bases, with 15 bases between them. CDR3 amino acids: CASSYKQVANGYTF. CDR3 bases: TGTGCCAGCAGTTACAAACAGGTTGCTAACGGCTACACCTTC.

CDR3 protein: CASSPGQKETQYF. DNA for the CDR3: TGTGCCAGCAGTCCGGGACAAAAAGAGACCCAGTACTTC. The chain couples TRBV28 to TRBJ2-5; perhaps TRBD1 as D (6 bases). Trimming shortened V by 5 bases and J by 3 bases, and 10 bases separated the two germline ends. Germline-derived CDR1 and CDR2 are MDHEN and SYDVKM. This CDR3 spans 13 amino acids.

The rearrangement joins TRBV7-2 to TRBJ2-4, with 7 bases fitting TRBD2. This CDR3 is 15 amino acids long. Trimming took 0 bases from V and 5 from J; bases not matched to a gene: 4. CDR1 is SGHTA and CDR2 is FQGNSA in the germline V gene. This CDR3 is CASSLAGGGQNIQYF. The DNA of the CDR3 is TGTGCCAGCAGCTTAGCGGGGGGGGGTCAAAACATTCAGTACTTC.

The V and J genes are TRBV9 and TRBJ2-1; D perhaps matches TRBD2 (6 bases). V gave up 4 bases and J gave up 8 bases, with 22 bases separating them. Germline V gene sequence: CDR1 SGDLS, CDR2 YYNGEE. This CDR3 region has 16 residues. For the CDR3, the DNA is TGTGCCAGCAGCTCGCTTCCGGGACTGGGGTTGGATGAGCAGTTCTTC. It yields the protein CASSSLPGLGLDEQFF.

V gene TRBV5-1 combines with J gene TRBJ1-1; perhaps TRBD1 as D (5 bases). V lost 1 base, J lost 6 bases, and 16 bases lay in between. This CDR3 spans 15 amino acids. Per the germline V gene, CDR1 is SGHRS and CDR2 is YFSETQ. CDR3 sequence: CASSLFDSMAAEAFF. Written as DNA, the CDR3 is TGCGCCAGCAGCTTGTTCGACAGCATGGCCGCTGAAGCTTTCTTT.

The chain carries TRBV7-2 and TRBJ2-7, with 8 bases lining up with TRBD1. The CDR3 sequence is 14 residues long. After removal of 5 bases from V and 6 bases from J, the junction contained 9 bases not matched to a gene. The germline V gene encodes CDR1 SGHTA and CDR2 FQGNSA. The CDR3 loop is CASSRSQGALEQYF. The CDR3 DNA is TGTGCCAGCAGCCGCTCCCAGGGGGCGCTCGAGCAGTACTTC. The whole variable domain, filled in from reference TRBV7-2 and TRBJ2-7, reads GAGVSQSPSNKVTEKGKDVELRCDPISGHTALYWYRQSLGQGLEFLIYFQGNSAPDKSGLPSDRFSAERTGGSVSTLTIQRTQQEDSAVYLCASSRSQGALEQYFGPGTRLTVT.

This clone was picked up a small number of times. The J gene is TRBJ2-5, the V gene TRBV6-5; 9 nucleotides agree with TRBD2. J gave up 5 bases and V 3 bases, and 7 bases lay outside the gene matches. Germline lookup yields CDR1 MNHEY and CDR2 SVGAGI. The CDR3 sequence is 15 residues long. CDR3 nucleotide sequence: TGTGCCAGCAGTTATGGGACTAGCCGGGGGGAGACCCAGTACTTC. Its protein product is CASSYGTSRGETQYF.

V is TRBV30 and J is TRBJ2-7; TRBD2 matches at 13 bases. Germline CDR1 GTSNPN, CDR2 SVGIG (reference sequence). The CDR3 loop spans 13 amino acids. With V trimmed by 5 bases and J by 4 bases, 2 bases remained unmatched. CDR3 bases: TGTGCCTGGGGACTAGCGGGAGTTTACGAGCAGTACTTC. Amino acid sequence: CAWGLAGVYEQYF.

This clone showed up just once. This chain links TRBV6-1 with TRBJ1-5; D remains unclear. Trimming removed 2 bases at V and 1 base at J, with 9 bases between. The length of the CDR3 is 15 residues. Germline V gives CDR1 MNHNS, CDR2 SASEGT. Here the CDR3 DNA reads TGTGCCAGCAGTGAATTAGGCGGCAGCAATCAGCCCCAGCATTTT. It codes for CASSELGGSNQPQHF.

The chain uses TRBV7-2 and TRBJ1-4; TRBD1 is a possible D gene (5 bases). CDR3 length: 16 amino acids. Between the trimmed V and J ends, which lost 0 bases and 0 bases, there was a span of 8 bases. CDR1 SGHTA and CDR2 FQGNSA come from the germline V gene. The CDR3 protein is CASSLAGPTTNEKLFF. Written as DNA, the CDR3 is TGTGCCAGCAGCTTAGCGGGGCCCACAACTAATGAAAAACTGTTTTTT.

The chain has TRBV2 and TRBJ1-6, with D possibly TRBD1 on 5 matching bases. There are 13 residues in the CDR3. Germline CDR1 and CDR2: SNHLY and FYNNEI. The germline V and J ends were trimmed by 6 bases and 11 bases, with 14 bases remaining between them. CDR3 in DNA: TGTGCCAGCAGAGGCAGGGCACGGCCACCCCTCCACTTT. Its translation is CASRGRARPPLHF.

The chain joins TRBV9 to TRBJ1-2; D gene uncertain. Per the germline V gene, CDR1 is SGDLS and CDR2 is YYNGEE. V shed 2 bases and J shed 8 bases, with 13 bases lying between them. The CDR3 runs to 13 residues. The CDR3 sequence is CASSVYLSGGYTF. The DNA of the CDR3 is TGTGCCAGCAGCGTGTATTTATCCGGGGGCTACACCTTC.

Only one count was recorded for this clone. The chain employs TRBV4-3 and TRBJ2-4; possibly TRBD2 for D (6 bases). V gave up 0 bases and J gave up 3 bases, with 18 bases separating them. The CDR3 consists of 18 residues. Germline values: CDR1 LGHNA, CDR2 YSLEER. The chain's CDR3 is CASSQDAGNPSSKNIQYF. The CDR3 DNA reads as TGCGCCAGCAGCCAAGACGCGGGGAACCCTAGCAGCAAAAACATTCAGTACTTC.

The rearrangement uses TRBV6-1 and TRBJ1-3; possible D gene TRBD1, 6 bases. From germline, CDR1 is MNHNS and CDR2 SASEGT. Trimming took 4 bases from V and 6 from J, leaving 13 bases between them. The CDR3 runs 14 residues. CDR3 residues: CASSAVQGPNTIYF. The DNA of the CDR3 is TGTGCCAGCAGTGCTGTCCAGGGGCCAAACACCATATATTTT.